This entry describes one T cell receptor (beta chain). Its antigen is unidentified. The data were taken from a study of T cell responses to AZD1222 COVID-19 vaccine. Overall study findings and caveats: Along spike, vaccine-associated CD4 TCRs were found throughout, with dominance at 160-218 and 743-854. The sample set comprised mostly white British donors with more females, and clonal diversity was possibly underestimated. Reports indicate that nearly half of spike-specific TCRs are directed at unmutated variant regions. Just a handful of AZD1222 recipients were seropositive at baseline.

Only in-frame clones appear in the TCRdb table, and some are missing; sequencing was by immunoSEQ multiplex PCR. The table has around 110,000 clones, around nine tenths seen once. Trimming cost V 4 bases and J 2 bases; bases outside gene matches: 3. Germline V gives CDR1 SGHDT, CDR2 YYEEEE. The CDR3 totals 15 residues. The V and J genes are TRBV5-6 and TRBJ1-5; 10 bases agree with TRBD1. This sequence was found in an adult who received the AZD1222 COVID-19 vaccine. Sequenced material: peripheral blood, taken 28 days after the second AZD1222 dose. The CDR3 nucleotides are TGTGCCAGCAGCCGAGGGACAGGGGGCAATCAGCCCCAGCATTTT. It translates to CASSRGTGGNQPQHF.